Sequencing of this TCR beta chain was carried out in a study of post-analysis software for immune sequencing data. Germline V CDR1 and CDR2: SQVTM, ANQGSEA. The CDR3 has 15 residues. V shed 7 bases, J shed 4 bases, and the junction held 10 bases outside the gene matches. Study-level findings and limits: Compared with controls, patients had more of roughly 5 TRBV segments, including TRBV5-6, TRBV5-1 and TRBV20-1.

Each TCR beta cDNA library carried unique molecular identifiers. Each batch of about 0.9 to 10 million T cells produced roughly 500,000 cDNA molecules. TCRdb redid the calling of the PCR reads with MiXCR, one entry per CDR3 protein. The sample carries roughly 670,000 distinct CDR3 sequences, 59% recorded once. For this clonotype: What it binds is not known.

The chain couples TRBV29-1 to TRBJ2-2; 9 nucleotides agree with TRBD1. Input material: blood. The sequence was collected from a girl aged 2 to 9 with multiple sclerosis. The CDR3 coding sequence is TGCAGCGCCTCCGGGACAGGGTTCGGCACCGGGGAGCTGTTTTTT. It codes for CSASGTGFGTGELFF.